The T cell receptor (beta chain) described here comes from a study of beta chain features in type 1 diabetes. Overall study results and limits: Patients and controls would be equally affected if PCR favored shorter templates. Type 1 diabetes patients showed a moderate but significant shortening of TCRB CDR3s in all four CD4+ subsets.

Sorting that relied on CD45RO/CCR7/CD25/CD127/CD95/CD27 yielded CD4+ naive, central memory, regulatory and stem cell-like memory cells. The count of this clone is one. The antigen is unknown. This CDR3 spans 15 amino acids. Germline V gene lookup returns CDR1 MNHEY and CDR2 SVGAGI. Trimming left V 5 bases short and J 7 bases short, with 21 bases between. The investigators reverse transcribed all of the isolated RNA, so they sequenced expressed TCRB transcripts. TCRdb keeps only in-frame clones here, not all; method: immunoSEQ multiplex PCR. The repertoire has around 250,000 clones, more than 11% of them found once; the top ten carry roughly 0.02%.

The chain uses TRBV6-5 and TRBJ2-7; D possibly corresponds to TRBD1 (5 bases). This clonotype originated in a man aged 30-40 years with type 1 diabetes. The sequenced sample consisted of naive CD4+ T cells from blood. The CDR3 loop reads CASSGHGQGLEEQYF. CDR3 sequence (DNA): TGTGCCAGCAGTGGCCACGGGCAGGGATTAGAGGAGCAGTACTTC.